Listed below are T cell receptor beta chains from one sample, sequenced in a study of shared clonotypes between healthy human individuals. Profiled with immunoSEQ multiplex PCR; TCRdb holds only in-frame clones, not every one. The profile covers about 680,000 clones, with approximately 74% appearing a single time and roughly 1.7% taken by the ten largest. Source material: memory CD4+ T cells sorted from blood. These receptor sequences come from a woman in her twenties or thirties in good health. Each CDR3 is given with its conserved first and last residue. D genes are given only for firm matches. Rows give clone size only sometimes, using once, few, many, or a class for an expanded clone.

D: TRBD1; size: .; V: TRBV23-1; J: TRBJ1-1; DNA: TGCGCCAGCAGTCCGACCGGGGACAGGGAAGGATCAGCTTTCTTT; CDR3: CASSPTGDREGSAFF
D: .; size: .; V: TRBV5-6; J: TRBJ1-5; DNA: TGTGCCAGCAGCCCGGCTCGGGACTCCCATAATAGCAATCAGCCCCAGCATTTT; CDR3: CASSPARDSHNSNQPQHF
D: TRBD1; size: .; V: TRBV10-3; J: TRBJ2-7; DNA: TGTGCCATCAGTGAGGGACAGGGGGTTGGATACGAGCAGTACTTC; CDR3: CAISEGQGVGYEQYF
D: .; size: .; V: TRBV27; J: TRBJ1-5; DNA: TGTGCCAGCAGTAAAGGGGGGGAACAGCCCCAGCATTTT; CDR3: CASSKGGEQPQHF
D: .; size: .; V: TRBV6-1; J: TRBJ2-1; DNA: TGTGCCAGCAGCGCCCAAGAGCAGTTCTTC; CDR3: CASSAQEQFF
D: .; size: many; V: TRBV10-1; J: TRBJ2-6; DNA: TGCGCCAGCTCGCCTCCGGACAGTCTGGCTGGGGCCAACGTCCTGACTTTC; CDR3: CASSPPDSLAGANVLTF
D: .; size: .; V: TRBV7-9; J: TRBJ1-3; DNA: TGTGCCAGCAGCTTAGGCCAGCCGAATAGCGGAAACACCATATATTTT; CDR3: CASSLGQPNSGNTIYF
D: .; size: .; V: TRBV27; J: TRBJ2-7; DNA: TGTGCCAGCGGGGGTCGGACTGGAAGCTACGAGCAGTACTTC; CDR3: CASGGRTGSYEQYF
D: TRBD1; size: .; V: TRBV11-3; J: TRBJ2-3; DNA: TGTGCCAGCAGCTTAAACAGGGGAGCGCGAGATACGCAGTATTTT; CDR3: CASSLNRGARDTQYF
D: .; size: .; V: TRBV28; J: TRBJ2-5; DNA: TGTGCCAGCAGTTTAATTCACAGCTTCCAAGAGACCCAGTACTTC; CDR3: CASSLIHSFQETQYF
D: TRBD1; size: .; V: TRBV10-3; J: TRBJ1-5; DNA: TGTGCCATCAGTTCCCGGGACAGAGATCAGCCCCAGCATTTT; CDR3: CAISSRDRDQPQHF
D: TRBD2; size: .; V: TRBV29-1; J: TRBJ2-5; DNA: TGCAGCGCGGAGGGAGCGGGAGCCCGAGAGACCCAGTACTTC; CDR3: CSAEGAGARETQYF
D: .; size: .; V: TRBV5-5; J: TRBJ1-1; DNA: TGTGCCAGCAGCCCCGTGGGAGGGAGGACTGAAGCTTTCTTT; CDR3: CASSPVGGRTEAFF
D: TRBD2; size: .; V: TRBV2; J: TRBJ2-4; DNA: TGTGCCAGCTCTAGCGGGAAAAAACTAAACATTCAGTACTTC; CDR3: CASSSGKKLNIQYF
D: TRBD1; size: .; V: TRBV27; J: TRBJ1-2; DNA: TGTGCCAGCGGACTGACAGGGTCCTATGGCTACACCTTC; CDR3: CASGLTGSYGYTF
D: .; size: few; V: TRBV6-5; J: TRBJ2-7; DNA: TGTGCCAGCAGCACCCCTGCGGGAAGGGGTGAGCAGTACTTC; CDR3: CASSTPAGRGEQYF
D: .; size: .; V: TRBV5-1; J: TRBJ2-7; DNA: TGCGCCAGCAGCTTGGGTCCAGGGACGGACTACGAGCAGTACTTC; CDR3: CASSLGPGTDYEQYF
D: TRBD1; size: .; V: TRBV9; J: TRBJ2-2; DNA: TGTGCCAGCAATCGACAGGGTACCGGGGAGCTGTTTTTT; CDR3: CASNRQGTGELFF
D: TRBD2; size: .; V: TRBV19; J: TRBJ2-1; DNA: TGTGCCAGTAGTCCGAGAACTAGCGGGAGGAATGAGCAGTTCTTC; CDR3: CASSPRTSGRNEQFF
D: .; size: .; V: TRBV5-1; J: TRBJ2-7; DNA: TGCGCCAGCAGCTTGGGGACACCCTCGGACGAGCAGTACTTC; CDR3: CASSLGTPSDEQYF
D: TRBD1; size: .; V: TRBV27; J: TRBJ2-7; DNA: TGTGCCAGCAGTTTACAGGGATACAGGGGCGAGCAGTACTTC; CDR3: CASSLQGYRGEQYF
D: TRBD1; size: .; V: TRBV2; J: TRBJ1-1; DNA: TGTGCCAGCAAGTCTTGGACAGGGGTTTACACTGAAGCTTTCTTT; CDR3: CASKSWTGVYTEAFF
D: .; size: .; V: TRBV7-6; J: TRBJ2-1; DNA: TGTGCCAGCAGCCCCCAAACCCCGCCCGCCTACAATGAGCAGTTCTTC; CDR3: CASSPQTPPAYNEQFF
D: TRBD1; size: .; V: TRBV29-1; J: TRBJ1-4; DNA: TGCAGCGTTTCACAGGGGGGGACTAATGAAAAACTGTTTTTT; CDR3: CSVSQGGTNEKLFF